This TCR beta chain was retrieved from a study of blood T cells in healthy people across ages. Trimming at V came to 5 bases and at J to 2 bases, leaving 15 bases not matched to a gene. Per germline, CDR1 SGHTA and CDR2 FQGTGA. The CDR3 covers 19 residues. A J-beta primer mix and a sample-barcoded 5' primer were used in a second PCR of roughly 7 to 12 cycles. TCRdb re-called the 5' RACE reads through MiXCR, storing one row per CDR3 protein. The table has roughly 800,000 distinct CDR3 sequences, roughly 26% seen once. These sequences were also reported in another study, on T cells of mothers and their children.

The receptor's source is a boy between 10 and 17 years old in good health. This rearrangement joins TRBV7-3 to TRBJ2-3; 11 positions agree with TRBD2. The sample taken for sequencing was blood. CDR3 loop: CASSPHVRLAGGFTDTQYF. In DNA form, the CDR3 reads TGTGCCAGCAGCCCCCACGTCCGGCTAGCGGGGGGTTTCACAGATACGCAGTATTTT.